A single sample gave rise to the 20 T cell receptor beta chains below, sequenced in a study of OX40 agonist ivuxolimab in advanced cancers. The data were produced by immunoSEQ multiplex PCR, yet TCRdb's version contains in-frame clones alone and is incomplete. This table has 65,000 to 85,000 clones, about 93% appearing once. The input for sequencing was CD4+ or CD8+ T cells sorted from blood, taken in a trial of the OX40 agonist ivuxolimab. The receptors were gathered from an adult with an advanced solid tumor such as melanoma, head and neck, liver or kidney cancer.

The chain employs TRBV2 and TRBJ2-7; D is undetermined. Per germline, CDR1 SNHLY and CDR2 FYNNEI. With 0 bases removed from V and 2 bases from J, the gap between germline ends came to 11 bases. CDR3 size: 15 residues. The chain's CDR3 is CASSEALGPPYEQYF. For the CDR3, the DNA is TGTGCCAGCAGTGAAGCGCTCGGGCCCCCCTACGAGCAGTACTTC.

The chain joins TRBV25-1 to TRBJ2-7; perhaps TRBD2 as D (6 bases). Trimming took off 3 bases at V and 4 bases at J, with 19 bases between the two ends. CDR1 MGHDK and CDR2 SYGVNS come from the germline V gene. The CDR3 is 16 amino acids. Here the CDR3 DNA reads TGTGCCAGCAGTGAGAGAGGAGGGGTATTTGGTTACGAGCAGTACTTC. Translated, it gives CASSERGGVFGYEQYF.

To note about this clone: The same CDR3 also results from other DNA sequences found in this sample. The V call is TRBV27, the J call TRBJ2-3; D unresolved. CDR3 length: 13 amino acids. Germline V gene lookup returns CDR1 MNHEY and CDR2 SMNVEV (reference sequence). V was pared by 1 base and J by 0 bases, with 2 bases between. The CDR3 DNA reads TGTGCCAGCAGTTTATTTAGCACAGATACGCAGTATTTT. Protein product: CASSLFSTDTQYF.

This rearrangement joins TRBV4-3 to TRBJ2-7; D is ambiguous. CDR1 is LGHNA, CDR2 YSLEER, per germline. V was cut by 4 bases and J by 2 bases, with 15 bases left in between. The CDR3 is made up of 15 amino acids. DNA of the CDR3: TGCGCCAGCAGCCCCAACTTAGTCGGACCCTACGAGCAGTACTTC. Amino acid sequence: CASSPNLVGPYEQYF.

The chain has TRBV15 and TRBJ1-5; tentative D call: TRBD1 (5 bases). The CDR3 spans 15 residues. CDR1 LNHNV and CDR2 YYDKDF come from the germline V gene (reference sequence). V was clipped by 5 bases and J by 8 bases, with 19 bases between them. The DNA for the CDR3 is TGTGCCACCAGCCCGGGAAAGGGGAATCAGAAGCCCCAGCATTTT. Protein sequence: CATSPGKGNQKPQHF.

V usage is TRBV6-6 and J usage is TRBJ1-5; D is unclear. The CDR3 length is 16 residues. V lost 2 bases and J lost 0, with 11 bases in between. Germline values: CDR1 MNHNY, CDR2 SVGAGI (reference sequence). The CDR3 region has the DNA TGTGCCAGCAGTTACGCGGCCCATTATAGCAATCAGCCCCAGCATTTT. It codes for CASSYAAHYSNQPQHF.

This clone was seen a single time. The genes are TRBV25-1 and TRBJ1-3, with D uncertain. The V end was cut by 0 bases, the J end by 4 bases, with 13 bases between. Germline-derived CDR1 and CDR2 are MGHDK and SYGVNS. The CDR3 length is 16 residues. CDR3 amino acids: CASSEYIPRLGNTIYF. CDR3 nucleotides: TGTGCCAGCAGTGAATATATACCCCGGCTGGGAAACACCATATATTTT. Combining the CDR3 with reference TRBV25-1 and TRBJ1-3 gives the whole variable domain EADIYQTPRYLVIGTGKKITLECSQTMGHDKMYWYQQDPGMELHLIHYSYGVNSTEKGDLSSESTVSRIRTEHFPLTLESARPSHTSQYLCASSEYIPRLGNTIYFGEGSWLTVV.

The J gene is TRBJ1-5, the V gene TRBV19, with 7 nucleotides matching TRBD1. The CDR3 contains 17 residues. The germline gives CDR1 LNHDA, CDR2 SQIVND (reference sequence). Germline trimming cut 5 bases from V and 0 bases from J; bases unmatched to any gene: 10. CDR3 in amino acids: CASSWGTALNSNQPQHF. Here the CDR3 DNA reads TGTGCCAGTAGTTGGGGGACAGCCCTTAATAGCAATCAGCCCCAGCATTTT.

This rearrangement joins TRBV9 to TRBJ1-4, with 7 bases aligning to TRBD1. V gave up 0 bases and J gave up 5 bases; unmatched junction bases: 7. The CDR3 extends over 16 amino acids. The V gene's germline CDR1 is SGDLS and CDR2 YYNGEE. CDR3 sequence reads: CASSVAGQLPNEKLFF. The CDR3, as DNA: TGTGCCAGCAGCGTAGCGGGACAGCTTCCAAATGAAAAACTGTTTTTT.

This chain links TRBV19 with TRBJ1-1; 7 nucleotides align to TRBD1. The CDR3 is 16 amino acids. Germline V gene data show CDR1 as LNHDA and CDR2 as SQIVND (reference sequence). The J segment lost 1 base and the V segment lost 3 bases, leaving 8 bases of the junction unmatched. The chain's CDR3 is CASSMISDRANTEAFF. The CDR3 DNA sequence: TGTGCCAGTAGTATGATTTCAGACAGGGCGAACACTGAAGCTTTCTTT.

The genes are TRBV5-6 and TRBJ2-7; D unresolved. V shed 4 bases and J shed 4 bases, with 15 bases lying between them. Germline CDR1 reads SGHDT; CDR2 reads YYEEEE. The CDR3 length is 14 residues. The chain's CDR3 is CASSPPARRYEQYF. CDR3 DNA: TGTGCCAGCAGCCCCCCAGCTAGAAGGTACGAGCAGTACTTC.

This clone has only one observation. The chain recombines TRBV4-3 with TRBJ2-1; 9 bases map to TRBD2. Germline V gives CDR1 LGHNA, CDR2 YSLEER. CDR3 length: 17 amino acids. The V gene end was trimmed by 0 bases and the J gene end by 6 bases; junction bases not matched to a gene: 9. The CDR3: CASSQETAGGPLNEQFF. CDR3 in DNA: TGCGCCAGCAGCCAAGAAACCGCGGGGGGGCCACTCAATGAGCAGTTCTTC.

This chain joins TRBV2 and TRBJ2-2, with 7 bases fitting TRBD2. Per the germline V gene, CDR1 is SNHLY and CDR2 is FYNNEI. The CDR3 has 17 amino acids. Germline trimming cut 2 bases from V and 7 bases from J; bases unmatched to any gene: 13. The CDR3 loop reads CASSERRRREKGGELFF. DNA for the CDR3: TGTGCCAGCAGTGAACGTAGAAGGCGGGAGAAGGGCGGGGAGCTGTTTTTT. The whole variable domain, remainder taken from reference TRBV2 and TRBJ2-2, is EPEVTQTPSHQVTQMGQEVILRCVPISNHLYFYWYRQILGQKVEFLVSFYNNEISEKSEIFDDQFSVERPDGSNFTLKIRSTKLEDSAMYFCASSERRRREKGGELFFGEGSRLTVL.

V and J are TRBV5-1 and TRBJ2-5; TRBD2 matches 15 bases. Trimming at V came to 0 bases and at J to 0 bases, leaving 6 bases not matched to a gene. The CDR3 loop spans 19 amino acids. Looked up from germline, CDR1 is SGHRS and CDR2 is YFSETQ. The CDR3 protein is CASSLAPGTSGRYQETQYF. CDR3 coding DNA: TGCGCCAGCAGCTTGGCACCCGGGACTAGCGGGAGGTACCAAGAGACCCAGTACTTC.

The chain joins TRBV7-6 to TRBJ2-1, with 9 nucleotides matching TRBD2. The CDR3 totals 17 residues. Per germline, CDR1 SGHVS and CDR2 FNYEAQ. Trimming took 1 base from V and 2 from J; bases not matched to a gene: 6. This chain's CDR3 is CASSLVAAGGAYNEQFF. The CDR3 nucleotides read TGTGCCAGCAGCTTAGTAGCAGCGGGGGGAGCCTACAATGAGCAGTTCTTC.

This clone has more than one count but fewer than ten. The chain joins TRBV6-6 to TRBJ2-7; D not certain. The CDR3 runs to 13 residues. The ends were cut back, 2 bases at V and 6 bases at J, with 11 bases in the middle. In germline, CDR1 is MNHNY, CDR2 SVGAGI (reference sequence). DNA of the CDR3: TGTGCCAGCAGTTACCCCCACTATGGCGAGCAGTACTTC. Amino acid sequence: CASSYPHYGEQYF.

The gene calls are TRBV7-3 and TRBJ2-1; D unclear. The germline V and J ends were trimmed by 4 bases and 10 bases, with 8 bases remaining between them. The length of the CDR3 is 11 residues. From germline, CDR1 is SGHTA and CDR2 FQGTGA. The CDR3 sequence: CASSSGDEQFF. CDR3 sequence (DNA): TGTGCCAGCAGCTCCGGTGACGAGCAGTTCTTC.

The chain joins TRBV7-8 to TRBJ2-7; 14 bases line up with TRBD2. The V and J ends lost 6 bases and 0 bases, in that order; junction bases with no gene match: 7. The CDR3 contains 17 residues. Germline values: CDR1 SGHVS, CDR2 FQNEAQ. CDR3 in DNA: TGTGCCAGCAGTCGGACTAGCGGGGGGCCACTCTCCTACGAGCAGTACTTC. As protein: CASSRTSGGPLSYEQYF. Using reference TRBV7-8 and TRBJ2-7 for the parts outside the CDR3, the full variable domain is GAGVSQSPRYKVAKRGQDVALRCDPISGHVSLFWYQQALGQGPEFLTYFQNEAQLDKSGLPSDRFFAERPEGSVSTLKIQRTQQEDSAVYLCASSRTSGGPLSYEQYFGPGTRLTVT.

This rearrangement joins TRBV10-3 to TRBJ1-1, with unresolved D. This CDR3 contains 13 residues. Germline V gene sequence: CDR1 ENHRY, CDR2 SYGVKD. V lost 10 bases and J 0 bases, leaving 12 bases between the germline ends. The CDR3 loop reads CATEVSVNTEAFF. The CDR3, as DNA: TGTGCCACCGAAGTCTCGGTGAACACTGAAGCTTTCTTT.

The chain is built from TRBV4-3 and TRBJ1-3; D gene ambiguous. V lost 5 bases to trimming and J lost 0 bases, with 11 bases between them. Germline V gives CDR1 LGHNA, CDR2 YSLEER. The CDR3 consists of 15 residues. CDR3 residues: CASSSHLGSGNTIYF. The CDR3 nucleotides read TGCGCCAGCAGCTCCCACTTAGGCTCTGGAAACACCATATATTTT.